This TCR beta chain originates from a study of OX40 agonist ivuxolimab in advanced cancers. About the research overall: Prior therapy, whether anti-PD-1, anti-PD-L1 or anti-CTLA-4, was allowed, and roughly 40% had some. General study results and limits: Expanded clones were, on average, more numerous in CD8+ T cells than in CD4+.

Turning to this clone: Antigen: not known.

The V and J ends lost 4 bases and 3 bases, in that order; junction bases with no gene match: 5. Looked up from germline, CDR1 is SGHDT and CDR2 is YYEEEE. This CDR3 spans 15 amino acids. Data came from immunoSEQ multiplex PCR; TCRdb stores just in-frame clones and leaves some out. This table has about 68,000 clones, roughly 84% appearing once. This chain uses TRBV5-6 with TRBJ1-1; 11 positions agree with TRBD1. The TCR comes from an adult with an advanced solid tumor such as melanoma, head and neck, liver or kidney cancer. Sample: CD4+ or CD8+ T cells sorted from blood, taken in a trial of the OX40 agonist ivuxolimab. CDR3 sequence reads: CASSPRDRGYTEAFF. Here the CDR3 DNA reads TGTGCCAGCAGCCCCCGGGACAGGGGGTACACTGAAGCTTTCTTT.